This T cell receptor beta chain derives from a study of T cell responses to AZD1222 COVID-19 vaccine. A single count supports this clone. The antigen is not known. Notes on the study in general: Close to half of all spike-specific TCRs reportedly target regions of the variants that are unmutated. Repertoire sampling occurred only after the peak T cell response. Elevations in Spike-specific TCR breadth and depth followed administration of two AZD1222 doses. At 160-218 and 743-854, vaccine-associated CD4 TCRs were dominant, and they spanned spike.

With 3 bases clipped from V and 6 bases from J, the junction kept 13 bases outside the gene matches. Germline-derived CDR1 and CDR2 are MNHEY and SMNVEV (reference sequence). The CDR3 is 19 residues long. Some clones are missing from TCRdb's copy, which holds only in-frame ones; the method was immunoSEQ multiplex PCR. This sample has roughly 120,000 clones, with around 93% found just once. The sample consisted of peripheral blood, taken 28 days after the second AZD1222 dose. This chain links TRBV27 with TRBJ2-2; TRBD2 aligns across 13 bases. The sequence was obtained from an adult who received the AZD1222 COVID-19 vaccine. CDR3 DNA sequence: TGTGCCAGCAGTTTCAGACCCACACTAGCGGGAGGGCCCTCCGGGGAGCTGTTTTTT. It codes for CASSFRPTLAGGPSGELFF.